This TCR beta chain appears in the sequencing data of a study of shared T cell receptors in the human thymus. This CDR3 has 15 amino acids. Trimming removed 1 base from V and 3 bases from J, with 13 bases in between. Germline-derived CDR1 and CDR2 are SGHDN and FVKESK. Assay: immunoSEQ multiplex PCR; the TCRdb copy retains only in-frame clones and omits some. The sample shows hundreds of thousands of clones, roughly 86% of them seen only once. The sample was also reused in another study, on human thymus T cells. Turning to that study: Immunologically healthy infants in Finland undergoing congenital heart defect surgery were the donors. Thymic tissue was derived from resections collected during corrective heart surgery. Unrelated individuals had highly overlapping thymic repertoires, as reported in related research.

This TCR was recovered from a boy in the first two years of life with a congenital heart defect. Sequenced sample: thymocytes. V gene TRBV14 combines with J gene TRBJ2-7, with D possibly matching TRBD1 (5 bases). CDR3 loop: CASSQGGPFGYEQYF. The CDR3 coding sequence is TGTGCCAGCAGCCAAGGGGGCCCTTTCGGCTACGAGCAGTACTTC.